This T cell receptor (beta chain) was recorded in a study of cytomegalovirus exposure and HLA in healthy donors. Study as a whole: Inside one of the first data releases sat tens of millions of unique TCRs taken from HLA-typed donors. Genotyping of roughly 400 donors showed that roughly 83% belonged to the Caucasian-associated ancestry cluster. Findings and caveats of the study: In a later analysis, a genetic analysis reported fewer productive-TCR N-insertions in an Asian-associated ancestry cluster than the cohort average. A later analysis found most CMV-associated TCR beta chains apparently HLA-restricted.

PCR amplification relied on 60 Vbeta primers (plus 13 Jbeta primers). Sequenced by immunoSEQ multiplex PCR; TCRdb stores in-frame clones only, minus some. The table lists more than 130,000 clones, about four fifths of them singletons. On this clone itself: What it recognizes is unknown.

The V gene's germline CDR1 is SGHNT and CDR2 YYREEE (reference sequence). The ends were cut back, 6 bases at V and 0 bases at J, with 16 bases in the middle. CDR3 size: 16 residues. This TCR derives from a male donor in good health and CMV-seronegative. Sequenced sample: PBMCs. The V call is TRBV5-4, the J call TRBJ2-1; D might be TRBD1 (5 bases). CDR3 residues: CASTKGSRGSYNEQFF. DNA for the CDR3: TGTGCCAGCACTAAAGGGTCTAGGGGCTCCTACAATGAGCAGTTCTTC.